What follows are 12 T cell receptor beta chains derived from one specimen sequenced in a study of T-cell reconstitution after alpha-beta-depleted transplantation in children. It was with unique molecular identifiers that the TCRbeta library was prepared. TCRdb re-analysed the PCR reads in MiXCR, keeping a single row per CDR3 protein. The profile covers 540,000 or so distinct CDR3 sequences, with roughly 23% appearing a single time and 13% to 15% taken by the ten largest. The sequences come from PBMCs, mostly from graft donor cells, collected 360 days after TCRalphabeta/CD19-depleted stem cell transplant. The receptor set was obtained from a boy less than two years old who had a stem cell transplant for acute myeloid leukemia, so the T cells may come from the graft donor.

The genes are TRBV7-6 and TRBJ2-1; the D gene is possibly TRBD1 (7 bases). The germline gives CDR1 SGHVS, CDR2 FNYEAQ. The CDR3 contains 15 residues. The V end was cut by 3 bases, the J end by 8 bases, with 17 bases between. The CDR3 nucleotides read TGTGCCAGCAGCTTGATAGAACGCAGGGGGGATGAGCAGTTCTTC. The encoded protein is CASSLIERRGDEQFF.

This clonotype came up once. The V gene is TRBV3-1, the J gene TRBJ2-5, with a tentative D call TRBD2 (7 bases). V gave up 0 bases and J gave up 5 bases, with 25 bases separating them. This CDR3 contains 19 residues. Germline loops: CDR1 LGHDT, CDR2 YNNKEL (reference sequence). In DNA, the CDR3 is TGTGCCAGCAGCCAAGAGAGAGTCGGGGGGACACCAGTACGGGAGACCCAGTACTTC. This translates into CASSQERVGGTPVRETQYF.

This chain joins TRBV5-5 and TRBJ2-5; 7 bases agree with TRBD1. The V gene's germline CDR1 is SGHKS and CDR2 YYEKEE (reference sequence). The V and J ends lost 2 bases and 3 bases, in that order; junction bases with no gene match: 4. This CDR3 region has 14 residues. CDR3 nucleotide sequence: TGTGCCAGCAGCTTTTCCGGGACAGAAGAGACCCAGTACTTC. The encoded protein is CASSFSGTEETQYF.

In its sample, this clonotype was seen many times. The rearrangement joins TRBV20-1 to TRBJ1-4; D is unclear. Between the trimmed V and J ends, which lost 6 bases and 11 bases, there was a span of 19 bases. The V gene's germline CDR1 is DFQATT and CDR2 SNEGSKA (reference sequence). The CDR3 spans 13 residues. This chain's CDR3 is CSAAVPTTRKLFF. As DNA, the CDR3 is TGCAGTGCCGCTGTCCCAACAACCCGGAAACTGTTTTTT.

This clonotype occurred a few times. This chain connects TRBV4-3 to TRBJ2-1; 11 bases are shared with TRBD1. The germline CDR1 and CDR2 sequences are LGHNA and YSLEER. The ends lost 0 bases at V and 3 bases at J; junction bases unmatched: 4. The CDR3 is made up of 17 amino acids. The CDR3 sequence is CASSQEEGTGGYNEQFF. CDR3 coding DNA: TGCGCCAGCAGCCAAGAAGAGGGGACAGGGGGCTACAATGAGCAGTTCTTC.

This clonotype was observed at least ten times. This rearrangement joins TRBV12-3 or TRBV12-4 to TRBJ2-5; D ambiguous. Trimming took off 1 base at V and 3 bases at J, with 12 bases between the two ends. The CDR3 length is 15 residues. In DNA form, the CDR3 reads TGTGCCAGCAGTTTAGGTCCGGTAGTCAAAGAGACCCAGTACTTC. It encodes CASSLGPVVKETQYF.

The count of this clonotype is one. This sequence joins TRBV18 and TRBJ1-5, with D tentatively TRBD1 (6 bases). The ends were cut back, 6 bases at V and 3 bases at J, with 21 bases in the middle. The germline CDR1 and CDR2 sequences are KGHSH and LQKENI. This CDR3 has 17 residues. CDR3 region: CASSVQGPTSNNQPQHF. The CDR3 bases are TGTGCCAGCTCCGTACAGGGCCCTACCAGTAACAATCAGCCCCAGCATTTT.

This clonotype was detected ten times or more. The V call is TRBV20-1, the J call TRBJ1-2; no reliable D call. There are 16 residues in the CDR3. The V gene's germline CDR1 is DFQATT and CDR2 SNEGSKA (reference sequence). Trimming removed 4 bases from V and 1 base from J, with 19 bases in between. CDR3 nucleotide sequence: TGCAGTGCTAAACCCTGGCGGAACCAATTTAACTATGGCTACACCTTC. This translates into CSAKPWRNQFNYGYTF.

The rearrangement links TRBV28 to TRBJ1-2; 7 nucleotides align to TRBD1. Germline V lookup: CDR1 MDHEN, CDR2 SYDVKM. Trimming cost V 3 bases and J 8 bases; bases outside gene matches: 3. The CDR3 has 12 residues. CDR3 DNA sequence: TGTGCCAGCAGTTTGCCAGGGGGAGGCTACACCTTC. Protein sequence: CASSLPGGGYTF.

The chain couples TRBV5-1 to TRBJ1-1; D gene ambiguous. V was cut by 4 bases and J by 2 bases, with 9 bases left in between. CDR1 and CDR2 (germline): SGHRS, YFSETQ. The CDR3 runs 13 residues. This CDR3 is CASSRDHNTEAFF. DNA for the CDR3: TGCGCCAGCAGCCGCGATCATAACACTGAAGCTTTCTTT.

This clonotype was detected only a few times. J is TRBJ1-1 and V is TRBV20-1, with 7 bases fitting TRBD1. Germline CDR1 and CDR2: DFQATT and SNEGSKA (reference sequence). The CDR3 totals 15 residues. Trimming took 1 base from V and 1 from J; bases not matched to a gene: 6. CDR3 sequence reads: CSARARGGRNTEAFF. CDR3 DNA: TGCAGTGCTAGAGCCAGGGGGGGTAGGAACACTGAAGCTTTCTTT.

About this clonotype itself: A read error may account for a junction end that differs from germline. The chain employs TRBV18 and TRBJ2-1, with D perhaps matching TRBD2 (7 bases). The CDR3 has 17 amino acids. Germline values: CDR1 KGHSH, CDR2 LQKENI. The CDR3 loop reads CASSPTRGALSFNEQFF. CDR3 sequence (DNA): TGTGCCAGCTCACCGACCCGGGGGGCACTCTCCTTCAATGAGCAGTTCTTC.